This TCR beta chain came from a study of blood T cell repertoires in COVID-19. Study overall: Samples came from the United States, Italy and Spain, spanning acute and convalescent COVID-19. Sources were T cells, B-cell-depleted T cells, or PBMCs; the material itself was cDNA or gDNA.

Germline lookup yields CDR1 KGHSH and CDR2 LQKENI. Between the trimmed V and J ends, which lost 6 bases and 6 bases, there was a span of 10 bases. This CDR3 is 12 amino acids long. How the authors handled the data: Reference gene primers were amplified, and this amplification served to estimate nucleated cell counts. The repertoire was sequenced with immunoSEQ multiplex PCR; TCRdb's copy has only in-frame clones and lacks some. V, J and clone size were drawn from that table, and D and trimming were deduced from the DNA. The table lists roughly 110,000 clones, around nine tenths of them singletons. Sequenced material: peripheral blood. V is TRBV18 and J is TRBJ2-3; D gene uncertain. The clonotype comes from a man aged 40-49 years with acute or convalescent COVID-19. DNA for the CDR3: TGTGCCAGCTCCGGTGCCGGGGATACGCAGTATTTT. It codes for CASSGAGDTQYF.